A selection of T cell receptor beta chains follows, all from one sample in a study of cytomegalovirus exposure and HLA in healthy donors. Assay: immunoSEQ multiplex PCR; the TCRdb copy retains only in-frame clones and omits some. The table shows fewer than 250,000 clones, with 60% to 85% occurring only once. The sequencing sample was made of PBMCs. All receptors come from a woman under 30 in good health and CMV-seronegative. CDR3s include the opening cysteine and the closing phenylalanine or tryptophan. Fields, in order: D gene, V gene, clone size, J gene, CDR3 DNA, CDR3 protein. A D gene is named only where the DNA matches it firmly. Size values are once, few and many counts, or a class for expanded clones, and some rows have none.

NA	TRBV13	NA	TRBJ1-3	TGTGCCAGCAGCGCGGGCCTGGGGGAGGTTGGAAACACCATATATTTT	CASSAGLGEVGNTIYF
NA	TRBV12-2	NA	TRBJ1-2	TGTGCAAGTCCCCTTTGTAACAGCGGGCCACCGAACTATGGCTACACCTTC	CASPLCNSGPPNYGYTF
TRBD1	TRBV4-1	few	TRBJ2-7	TGCGCCAGCAGCCAGCCGGGACAGCACTACGAGCAGTACTTC	CASSQPGQHYEQYF
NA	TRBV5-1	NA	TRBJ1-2	TGCGCCAGCAGTCCTGACAGCCTCTATGGCTACACCTTC	CASSPDSLYGYTF
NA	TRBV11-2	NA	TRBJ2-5	TGTGCCAGCAGCCTTGCGTCAGGGCGCGGCCAAGAGACCCAGTACTTC	CASSLASGRGQETQYF
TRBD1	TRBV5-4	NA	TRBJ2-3	TGTGCCAGCAGTGGGGACAGGGGAACAGATACGCAGTATTTT	CASSGDRGTDTQYF
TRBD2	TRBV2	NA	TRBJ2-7	TGTGCCAGCAGAGCGGGACTAGCGGGAGCGGGTGAGCAGTACTTC	CASRAGLAGAGEQYF
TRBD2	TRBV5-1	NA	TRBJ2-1	TGCGCCAGCAGCTCGCTGAATAGCGGGAGCTCCTACAATGAGCAGTTCTTC	CASSSLNSGSSYNEQFF
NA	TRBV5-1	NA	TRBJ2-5	TGCGCCAGCAGCTTGGGTTCGTCAGGGGCAGAGACCCAGTACTTC	CASSLGSSGAETQYF
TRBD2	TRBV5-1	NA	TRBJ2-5	TGCGCCAGCAGCGCCGGTGGGACTAGCGGGGGGAAAGAGACCCAGTACTTC	CASSAGGTSGGKETQYF
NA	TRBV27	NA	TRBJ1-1	TGTGCCAGCAGTTTATACGGACAGAAGAACACTGAAGCTTTCTTT	CASSLYGQKNTEAFF
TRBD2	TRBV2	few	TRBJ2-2	TGTGCCAGCATTGGACTAGCGGCGAACACCGGGGAGCTGTTTTTT	CASIGLAANTGELFF
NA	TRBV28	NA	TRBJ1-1	TGTGCCAGCAGTCGTCAGGGGACGAACACTGAAGCTTTCTTT	CASSRQGTNTEAFF
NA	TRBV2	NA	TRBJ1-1	TGTGCCAGGAACCAAGGGGGGGACACTGAAGCTTTCTTT	CARNQGGDTEAFF
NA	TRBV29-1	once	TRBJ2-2	TGCAGCGTCGCCGGCTCGTGGGGGGTCGCCGGGGAGCTGTTTTTT	CSVAGSWGVAGELFF
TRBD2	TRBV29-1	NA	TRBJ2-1	TGCAGCGTTCGGGGGGGCTACAATGAGCAGTTCTTC	CSVRGGYNEQFF
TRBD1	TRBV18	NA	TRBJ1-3	TGTGCCAGCTCACGGGACAGGGGGCCCATGGACACCATATATTTT	CASSRDRGPMDTIYF
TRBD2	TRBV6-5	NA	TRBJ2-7	TGTGCCAGCAGGCCGGGACTAGCGGTTTACGAGCAGTACTTC	CASRPGLAVYEQYF
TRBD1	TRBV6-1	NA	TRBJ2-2	TGTGCCAGCAGTTGGCAGGGGGCTATGGCCGGGGAGCTGTTTTTT	CASSWQGAMAGELFF
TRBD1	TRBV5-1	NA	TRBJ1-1	TGCGCCAGCAGCGTCAATGGACAGGCCTACACTGAAGCTTTCTTT	CASSVNGQAYTEAFF
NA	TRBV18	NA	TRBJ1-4	TGTGCCAGCTCATCTGTGGACAGAGCGTATGAAAAACTGTTTTTT	CASSSVDRAYEKLFF
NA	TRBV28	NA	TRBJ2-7	TGTGCCAGCAGTCTTGACGGAATTTGGAGGAACGAGCAGTACTTC	CASSLDGIWRNEQYF
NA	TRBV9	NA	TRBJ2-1	TGTGCCAGCAGCGGGGCGGGGACGGCCGCCAATGAGCAGTTCTTC	CASSGAGTAANEQFF
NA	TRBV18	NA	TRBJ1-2	TGTGCCAGCTCACCAGGGCAGGGAAGCTATGGCTACACCTTC	CASSPGQGSYGYTF
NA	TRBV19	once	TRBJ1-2	TGTGCCAGTACTCTGAACACAGGGCCTTTGGGCTATGGCTACACCTTC	CASTLNTGPLGYGYTF
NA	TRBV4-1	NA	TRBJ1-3	TGCGCCAGCAGCCAACAGGCGTTGAGCTCTGGAAACACCATATATTTT	CASSQQALSSGNTIYF
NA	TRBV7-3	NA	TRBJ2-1	TGTGCCAGCAGCCGACGTTTTGCTAGCGAATACAATGAGCAGTTCTTC	CASSRRFASEYNEQFF
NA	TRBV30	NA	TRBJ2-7	TGTGCCTGGAGTGTGGAGGGTTCCCACGAGCAGTACTTC	CAWSVEGSHEQYF
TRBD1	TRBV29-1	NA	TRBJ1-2	TGCAGCGTTGAAGATGGGACAGGGTCAGACGGCTACACCTTC	CSVEDGTGSDGYTF
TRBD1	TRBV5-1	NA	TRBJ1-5	TGCGCCAGCAGCTTGACAGGGGACAATCAGCCCCAGCATTTT	CASSLTGDNQPQHF
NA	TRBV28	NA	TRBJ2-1	TGTGCCAGCAGTTCAACTAGTAGTGAGCAGTTCTTC	CASSSTSSEQFF
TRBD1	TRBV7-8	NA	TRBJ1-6	TGTGCCAGCAGCTTAGGTCTCAGGGGGAATTCACCCCTCCACTTT	CASSLGLRGNSPLHF
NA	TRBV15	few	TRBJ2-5	TGTGCCACCAGCAGGCGTCGAGAGACCCAGTACTTC	CATSRRRETQYF
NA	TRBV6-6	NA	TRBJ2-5	TGTGCCAGCAGTTCCCCCGTTCTCGGGTACCAAGAGACCCAGTACTTC	CASSSPVLGYQETQYF
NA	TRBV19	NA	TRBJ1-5	TGTGCCAGTAGTATAGGTCGGAGGGGATTGGAGCCCCAGCATTTT	CASSIGRRGLEPQHF
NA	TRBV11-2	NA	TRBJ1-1	TGTGCCAGCAGCTTATTAGGCCGGGACACTGAAGCTTTCTTT	CASSLLGRDTEAFF
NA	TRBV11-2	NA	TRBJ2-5	TGTGCCAGCAGCTTTCAAGGGGCGCAAGAGACCCAGTACTTC	CASSFQGAQETQYF
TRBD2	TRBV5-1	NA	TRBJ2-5	TGCGCCAGCAGCTTTTATGGACTAGCGGGGAACCAAGAGACCCAGTACTTC	CASSFYGLAGNQETQYF
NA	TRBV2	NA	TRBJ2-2	TGTGCCAGCAGCGCGTATACTCCGACCGGGGAGCTGTTTTTT	CASSAYTPTGELFF
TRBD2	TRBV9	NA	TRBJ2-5	TGTGCCAGCAGCGTGTCAGAGGGAGGGGAAGAGACCCAGTACTTC	CASSVSEGGEETQYF
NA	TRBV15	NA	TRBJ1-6	TGTGCCACCAGCAGAGTGGTCAGGCTTTATTATAATTCACCCCTCCACTTT	CATSRVVRLYYNSPLHF
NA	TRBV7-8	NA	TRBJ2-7	TGTGCCAGCAGCTTAAACTCGTACGAGCAGTACTTC	CASSLNSYEQYF
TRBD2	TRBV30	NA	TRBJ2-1	TGTGCCTGGAGCCACGGGAGGGCCGCCTACAATGAGCAGTTCTTC	CAWSHGRAAYNEQFF
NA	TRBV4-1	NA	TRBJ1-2	TGCGCCAGCAGCCAAGGAGGAACAACTGCCGTCTATGGCTACACCTTC	CASSQGGTTAVYGYTF
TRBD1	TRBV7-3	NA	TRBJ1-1	TGTGCCAGCAGCTTAGCAGGGGGTTTTAGGACTGAAGCTTTCTTT	CASSLAGGFRTEAFF
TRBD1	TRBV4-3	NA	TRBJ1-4	TGCGCCAGCAGCCAAGAGACAGGGCTTCTAAATGAAAAACTGTTTTTT	CASSQETGLLNEKLFF
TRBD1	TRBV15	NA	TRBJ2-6	TGTGCCACCAGCCTCGTGGGACAGGGTCTTTCCGGGGCCAACGTCCTGACTTTC	CATSLVGQGLSGANVLTF
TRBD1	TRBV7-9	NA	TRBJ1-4	TGTGCCAGCAGGGCCGGGACAGCGGATGAAAAACTGTTTTTT	CASRAGTADEKLFF
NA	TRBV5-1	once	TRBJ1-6	TGCGCCAGCAGATCAGCGTCTAATAATTCACCCCTCCACTTT	CASRSASNNSPLHF
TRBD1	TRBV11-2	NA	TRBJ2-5	TGTGCCAGCAGCTTAGGCCGGGACAGGGAGGAGACCCAGTACTTC	CASSLGRDREETQYF
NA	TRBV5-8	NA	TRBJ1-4	TGTGCCAGCAGTTCACGGGAGACAACTAATGAAAAACTGTTTTTT	CASSSRETTNEKLFF
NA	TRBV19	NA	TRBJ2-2	TGTGCCAGTATGAGGGAGTTGCCCGGGGAGCTGTTTTTT	CASMRELPGELFF
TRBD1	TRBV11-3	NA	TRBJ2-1	TGTGCCAGCAGCTTAGATCGGGGACAGTCCTACAATGAGCAGTTCTTC	CASSLDRGQSYNEQFF
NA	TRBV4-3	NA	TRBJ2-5	TGCGCCAGCAGCCAAGATCGGAGCACCGTGGAGACCCAGTACTTC	CASSQDRSTVETQYF
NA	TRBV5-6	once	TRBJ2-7	TGTGCCAGCAGCTTGGTTTCAGTACATTACGAGCAGTACTTC	CASSLVSVHYEQYF
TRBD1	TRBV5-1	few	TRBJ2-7	TGCGCCAGCAGCTTGGCGACAGGGGTTACCTACGAGCAGTACTTC	CASSLATGVTYEQYF